What follows are 21 T cell receptor beta chains derived from one specimen sequenced in a study of T cell repertoires in ileal Crohn's disease. The time point denotes: neoterminal ileum biopsy at postoperative endoscopy, about 6 months after surgery. This table comes from immunoSEQ multiplex PCR, and its TCRdb copy is limited to in-frame clones, with some not included. The repertoire consists of about 12,000 clones, with about 81% occurring once and the leading ten covering roughly 11%. Sample: ileal tissue. Receptor source: an adult with Crohn's disease.

The rearrangement uses TRBV7-8 and TRBJ1-1; tentative D call: TRBD1 (5 bases). The CDR3 has 15 amino acids. Germline-derived CDR1 and CDR2 are SGHVS and FQNEAQ. Trimming pared 0 bases from V and 4 bases from J, leaving 12 bases between. The CDR3 is CASSLAGGRGTEAFF. CDR3 DNA: TGTGCCAGCAGCTTAGCGGGGGGACGGGGCACTGAAGCTTTCTTT.

The V gene is TRBV28, the J gene TRBJ2-2; 13 bases are shared with TRBD2. The CDR3 totals 16 residues. V gave up 0 bases and J gave up 5 bases; unmatched junction bases: 0. CDR1 MDHEN and CDR2 SYDVKM come from the germline V gene. The CDR3 region is CASSLWTSGGTGELFF. The CDR3 nucleotides are TGTGCCAGCAGTTTATGGACTAGCGGGGGGACCGGGGAGCTGTTTTTT.

The rearrangement links TRBV6-6 to TRBJ1-4, with unresolved D. CDR3 size: 12 residues. In germline, CDR1 is MNHNY, CDR2 SVGAGI (reference sequence). V dropped 0 bases and J dropped 8 bases, with 4 bases sitting between them. CDR3 sequence (DNA): TGTGCCAGCAGTTACTCGGGCGAAAAACTGTTTTTT. Translation gives CASSYSGEKLFF.

The chain joins TRBV25-1 to TRBJ2-3; 9 bases align to TRBD2. CDR1 and CDR2 from the germline V gene are MGHDK and SYGVNS. The CDR3 spans 17 residues. V gave up 0 bases and J gave up 6 bases; unmatched junction bases: 10. As DNA, the CDR3 is TGTGCCAGCAGTGAATACCTGTGGGGCGGGGGGGTGGATACGCAGTATTTT. Translated: CASSEYLWGGGVDTQYF.

The chain combines TRBV19 with TRBJ1-5, with D possibly matching TRBD1 (6 bases). Germline V gives CDR1 LNHDA, CDR2 SQIVND (reference sequence). The CDR3 runs 16 residues. Trimming left V 3 bases short and J 2 bases short, with 14 bases between. For the CDR3, the DNA is TGTGCCAGTAGTATGGGCTCAGGGGTGGGCAATCAGCCCCAGCATTTT. It translates to CASSMGSGVGNQPQHF.

V gene TRBV6-5 combines with J gene TRBJ2-5; 7 nucleotides match TRBD2. Germline loops: CDR1 MNHEY, CDR2 SVGAGI. V shed 6 bases and J 10 bases; nucleotides not matched to a gene: 14. The CDR3 loop spans 14 amino acids. CDR3 coding DNA: TGTGCCAGCAGAACCGGGACGGAGAGCGGGAACCAGTACTTC. Translating gives CASRTGTESGNQYF.

The V and J genes are TRBV5-4 and TRBJ2-5; D is uncertain. Germline V gene data show CDR1 as SGHNT and CDR2 as YYREEE (reference sequence). Trimming took off 0 bases at V and 2 bases at J, with 11 bases between the two ends. The CDR3 is 15 amino acids. The CDR3 protein is CASSLVGGSQETQYF. As DNA, the CDR3 is TGTGCCAGCAGCTTGGTTGGCGGTTCGCAAGAGACCCAGTACTTC.

This clone was recorded once. The J gene is TRBJ1-3, the V gene TRBV6-1, with D perhaps matching TRBD1 (6 bases). V shed 2 bases and J shed 3 bases, with 11 bases lying between them. Germline V CDR1 and CDR2: MNHNS, SASEGT. The CDR3 runs to 15 residues. The CDR3 is CASSEPPGDGNTIYF. As DNA, the CDR3 is TGTGCCAGCAGTGAACCCCCAGGGGATGGAAACACCATATATTTT.

The chain is built from TRBV15 and TRBJ2-7; TRBD2 agrees at 13 bases. Germline CDR1 and CDR2: LNHNV and YYDKDF (reference sequence). Unmatched junction bases numbered 3, after V lost 1 base and J lost 9 bases. The CDR3 has 14 residues. CDR3 loop: CATSRGLAGGGQYF. The CDR3 bases are TGTGCCACCAGCAGAGGACTAGCGGGGGGTGGGCAGTACTTC.

The CDR3 nucleotides are TGTGCCAGCAGCTTGGCCAGGGGATTCGGGGCCAACGTCCTGACTTTC. It yields the protein CASSLARGFGANVLTF. The chain uses TRBV5-4 and TRBJ2-6; the D gene is possibly TRBD1 (6 bases). Germline values: CDR1 SGHNT, CDR2 YYREEE (reference sequence). Trimming pared 0 bases from V and 4 bases from J, leaving 11 bases between. The CDR3 consists of 16 residues.

This clone was counted a few times. This chain joins TRBV5-8 and TRBJ2-7; 13 positions agree with TRBD2. Germline lookup yields CDR1 SGHTS and CDR2 YDEGEE. The CDR3 spans 17 residues. J lost 4 bases, V lost 0 bases, and 7 bases had no gene match. The CDR3 nucleotides read TGTGCCAGCAGCTTGGAGATCTCGGGACTAGCGGGGTACGAGCAGTACTTC. It translates to CASSLEISGLAGYEQYF.

This clone was counted only a few times. V is TRBV5-1 and J is TRBJ1-6; D gene uncertain. The CDR3 is 15 residues long. V was cut by 0 bases and J by 6 bases, with 10 bases left in between. The germline V gene has CDR1 SGHRS and CDR2 YFSETQ. This CDR3 is CASSLERTLNSPLHF. Here the CDR3 DNA reads TGCGCCAGCAGCTTGGAACGGACTCTTAATTCACCCCTCCACTTT.

The J gene is TRBJ2-1, the V gene TRBV6-1; the D gene is possibly TRBD2 (6 bases). The V end was cut by 5 bases, the J end by 0 bases, with 14 bases between. CDR3 length: 16 residues. Germline V gene data show CDR1 as MNHNS and CDR2 as SASEGT. The DNA of the CDR3 is TGTGCCAGCAGTCAAGGACTACCGAGCTCCTACAATGAGCAGTTCTTC. Protein product: CASSQGLPSSYNEQFF.

This clone was seen only once. This rearrangement joins TRBV27 to TRBJ1-5, with 7 bases identical to TRBD1. The CDR3 is 15 amino acids. Losses at the gene ends were 2 bases for V and 4 bases for J; bases not matched to a gene: 5. CDR1 MNHEY and CDR2 SMNVEV come from the germline V gene (reference sequence). In DNA form, the CDR3 reads TGTGCCAGCAGTTTAGAGGGGGCTCGGAATCAGCCCCAGCATTTT. This sequence encodes CASSLEGARNQPQHF.

The V gene is TRBV30, the J gene TRBJ2-5; 8 bases fit TRBD2. Near its end, the DNA agrees better with TRBJ2-7, so the J call may be wrong. From germline, CDR1 is GTSNPN and CDR2 SVGIG (reference sequence). The CDR3 is 19 amino acids. CDR3 in amino acids: CASRRGSSGVLPRSYEQYF. The CDR3 DNA reads TGTGCCTCCCGGCGGGGGAGTAGCGGGGTTTTACCACGCTCCTACGAGCAGTACTTC.

The rearrangement links TRBV5-1 to TRBJ1-1; TRBD1 matches 8 bases. The trim removed 0 bases at V and 5 bases at J, leaving 3 bases unmatched. The CDR3 has 14 amino acids. CDR1 is SGHRS and CDR2 is YFSETQ in the germline V gene. The CDR3 coding sequence is TGCGCCAGCAGCTTGGCACAGGGGGGTACTGAAGCTTTCTTT. This gives the protein CASSLAQGGTEAFF.

The J gene is TRBJ1-2, the V gene TRBV30; TRBD1 might be the D (5 bases). Germline V gene data show CDR1 as GTSNPN and CDR2 as SVGIG (reference sequence). The CDR3 has 12 residues. With 4 bases removed from V and 5 bases from J, the gap between germline ends came to 11 bases. CDR3 protein: CAWKIGVYGYTF. The CDR3 nucleotides read TGTGCCTGGAAGATAGGGGTTTATGGCTACACCTTC.

This sequence joins TRBV28 and TRBJ1-1; the D gene is possibly TRBD1 (5 bases). CDR1 and CDR2 from the germline V gene are MDHEN and SYDVKM. Trimming left V 5 bases short and J 5 bases short, with 24 bases between. The CDR3 length is 17 residues. CDR3 loop: CASSAPSGRVGGTEAFF. The CDR3 DNA reads as TGTGCCAGCAGTGCGCCCTCCGGGAGGGTGGGGGGTACTGAAGCTTTCTTT.

The J gene is TRBJ1-6, the V gene TRBV5-1, with 9 bases identical to TRBD1. J was trimmed by 5 bases and V by 0 bases; bases with no gene match: 0. In germline, CDR1 is SGHRS, CDR2 YFSETQ. The CDR3 runs to 15 residues. The CDR3 sequence: CASSLGQGDNSPLHF. The CDR3 DNA follows: TGCGCCAGCAGCTTGGGACAGGGGGATAATTCACCCCTCCACTTT.

The sample holds a few counts of this clone. This chain links TRBV7-2 with TRBJ1-5; D unresolved. Germline CDR1 reads SGHTA; CDR2 reads FQGNSA. The CDR3 is 13 residues long. Trimming pared 8 bases from V and 2 bases from J, leaving 10 bases between. CDR3 amino acids: CASAVRGNQPQHF. The CDR3 nucleotides read TGTGCCAGCGCGGTTCGGGGCAATCAGCCCCAGCATTTT.

The rearrangement joins TRBV9 to TRBJ2-1, with D unresolved. The V end was cut by 4 bases, the J end by 12 bases, with 14 bases between. The CDR3 length is 12 residues. Germline CDR1 SGDLS, CDR2 YYNGEE. CDR3 sequence: CASSPSLDGQFF. The CDR3 coding sequence is TGTGCCAGCAGCCCCTCCCTAGATGGGCAGTTCTTC. The whole variable domain, filled in from reference TRBV9 and TRBJ2-1, reads DSGVTQTPKHLITATGQRVTLRCSPRSGDLSVYWYQQSLDQGLQFLIQYYNGEERAKGNILERFSAQQFPDLHSELNLSSLELGDSALYFCASSPSLDGQFFGPGTRLTVL.